Following are 8 T cell receptor beta chains from one sample sequenced in a study of cytomegalovirus exposure and HLA in healthy donors. Primers included in the PCR were 60 Vbeta and 13 Jbeta primers. Assay used: immunoSEQ multiplex PCR; TCRdb lists only in-frame clones, some missing. The table includes 100,000 to 150,000 clones, roughly 82% detected once. Material: PBMCs. These receptors originate from a boy aged 10-17 years in good health and CMV-seronegative.

The V and J genes are TRBV9 and TRBJ2-1; 10 bases fit TRBD2. There are 15 residues in the CDR3. V was clipped by 3 bases and J by 7 bases; unmatched bases: 7. The germline CDR1 and CDR2 sequences are SGDLS and YYNGEE. CDR3 protein: CASSEVAGGRNEQFF. CDR3 DNA: TGTGCCAGCAGCGAGGTAGCGGGAGGTAGGAATGAGCAGTTCTTC.

The chain is built from TRBV30 and TRBJ1-1; D gene ambiguous. Germline V gene data show CDR1 as GTSNPN and CDR2 as SVGIG (reference sequence). The CDR3 is 15 amino acids. V lost 2 bases, J lost 0 bases, and 13 bases lay in between. The CDR3 DNA is TGTGCCTGGAGTCCTATACAGAGGGTGAACACTGAAGCTTTCTTT. This encodes CAWSPIQRVNTEAFF. The entire variable domain, with the rest obtained from reference TRBV30 and TRBJ1-1, is as follows: SQTIHQWPATLVQPVGSPLSLECTVEGTSNPNLYWYRQAAGRGLQLLFYSVGIGQISSEVPQNLSASRPQDRQFILSSKKLLLSDSGFYLCAWSPIQRVNTEAFFGQGTRLTVV.

The chain is built from TRBV7-2 and TRBJ2-3; D is perhaps TRBD2 (6 bases). This CDR3 contains 18 residues. The germline gives CDR1 SGHTA, CDR2 FQGNSA. Trimming took 1 base from V and 2 from J, leaving 19 bases between them. CDR3 loop: CASSLVRAGGGFTDTQYF. The CDR3 DNA reads TGTGCCAGCAGCTTAGTCCGGGCTGGGGGAGGATTCACAGATACGCAGTATTTT. The complete variable domain, with remaining parts taken from reference TRBV7-2 and TRBJ2-3, reads GAGVSQSPSNKVTEKGKDVELRCDPISGHTALYWYRQSLGQGLEFLIYFQGNSAPDKSGLPSDRFSAERTGGSVSTLTIQRTQQEDSAVYLCASSLVRAGGGFTDTQYFGPGTRLTVL.

The chain uses TRBV6-5 and TRBJ1-1, with D possibly being TRBD1 (6 bases). Germline V lookup: CDR1 MNHEY, CDR2 SVGAGI. CDR3 length: 13 amino acids. V lost 8 bases, J lost 1 base, and 11 bases lay in between. The CDR3 loop reads CASHRDQNTEAFF. DNA of the CDR3: TGTGCCAGCCACAGGGATCAGAACACTGAAGCTTTCTTT.

The chain uses TRBV27 and TRBJ2-7, with 12 bases that match TRBD1. From germline, CDR1 is MNHEY and CDR2 SMNVEV (reference sequence). The CDR3 has 18 residues. Losses at the gene ends were 5 bases for V and 2 bases for J; bases not matched to a gene: 13. The CDR3 region is CASSNYIPGQGATYEQYF. CDR3 coding DNA: TGTGCCAGCAGTAATTATATACCGGGACAGGGGGCCACCTACGAGCAGTACTTC.

This clone was observed a single time. This chain joins TRBV5-1 and TRBJ2-6; possibly TRBD2 for D (5 bases). CDR1 and CDR2 from the germline V gene are SGHRS and YFSETQ. The CDR3 runs to 15 residues. Trimming stripped 3 bases from V and 4 bases from J, with 11 bases between. CDR3 bases: TGCGCCAGCAGCTCCACTTCTAGCGGGGCCAACGTCCTGACTTTC. Translating gives CASSSTSSGANVLTF.

V is TRBV27 and J is TRBJ2-3; TRBD2 matches 10 bases. CDR3 length: 16 residues. Germline V gene sequence: CDR1 MNHEY, CDR2 SMNVEV (reference sequence). The J segment lost 6 bases and the V segment lost 2 bases, leaving 8 bases of the junction unmatched. Written as DNA, the CDR3 is TGTGCCAGCAGTTTAGGAGCGGGAGGGCAGGGGGATACGCAGTATTTT. Translating gives CASSLGAGGQGDTQYF.

The chain employs TRBV9 and TRBJ2-1, with D maybe TRBD2 (6 bases). Trimming pared 3 bases from V and 8 bases from J, leaving 18 bases between. Germline values: CDR1 SGDLS, CDR2 YYNGEE. The CDR3 runs to 15 residues. The CDR3 reads CASSALPKGGDEQFF. CDR3 nucleotide sequence: TGTGCCAGCAGCGCCTTACCTAAAGGAGGGGATGAGCAGTTCTTC.